The source of this TCR beta chain is a study of cytomegalovirus exposure and HLA in healthy donors. Germline lookup yields CDR1 DFQATT and CDR2 SNEGSKA (reference sequence). Deletions cut 5 bases from V and 7 bases from J, with 11 bases between. The CDR3 spans 11 residues. The study, taken as a whole, reports: Later analysis indicated greater clonal expansion among HLA-associated TCR beta chains than among equally common other chains.

It was with 60 Vbeta and 13 Jbeta primers that the PCR ran. The method was immunoSEQ multiplex PCR; TCRdb's version includes in-frame clones alone and lacks a portion of them. Altogether some 140,000 clones are present, roughly 80% being singletons, with the ten largest covering around 3.6%. This clone was counted a single time. The antigen is not known. The rearrangement uses TRBV20-1 and TRBJ1-1; D is unresolved. The sample was PBMCs. The clonotype originates from a woman aged 35 to 49 in good health and CMV-seronegative. The CDR3 nucleotides are TGCAGTGCTTGGAGGTTTGGTGAAGCTTTCTTT. It codes for CSAWRFGEAFF.